This T cell receptor (beta chain) was captured by sequencing in a study of OX40 agonist ivuxolimab in advanced cancers. Study-level background: Every 2 weeks, patients got intravenous ivuxolimab at one of six dose levels (0.01-10 mg/kg). Partial response was recorded in three patients: one hepatocellular carcinoma and two cutaneous melanoma cases. General study results and limits: Compared with CD4+, CD8+ T cells on average had more expanded clones. At 0.1 to 3.0 mg/kg, CD4+ and CD8+ blood T cells expanded clonally by week 6.

Comment on this clone: Its antigen remains unknown.

TCRdb's copy holds only in-frame clones and misses some; the assay was immunoSEQ multiplex PCR. The table includes about 71,000 clones, 90% to 95% detected once. Germline V gene data show CDR1 as SGHNT and CDR2 as YENEEA. Trimming shortened V by 0 bases and J by 16 bases, and 22 bases separated the two germline ends. CDR3 length equals 15 residues. The receptor was isolated from an adult with an advanced solid tumor such as melanoma, head and neck, liver or kidney cancer. This sample comprised CD4+ or CD8+ T cells sorted from blood, obtained in a trial of the OX40 agonist ivuxolimab. The V gene is TRBV11-3, the J gene TRBJ2-1, with D unresolved. The DNA for the CDR3 is TGTGCCAGCAGCTTAGATCTTATCAGCTCCTACAATTTATTCTTC. It specifies CASSLDLISSYNLFF.